Shown below are 9 T cell receptor beta chains from a single sample sequenced in a study of T-cell reconstitution after alpha-beta-depleted transplantation in children. The TCRbeta library incorporated unique molecular identifiers. Each CDR3 protein gets one entry after TCRdb re-called the PCR reads with MiXCR. The sample holds 200,000 to 250,000 distinct CDR3 sequences, roughly 10% seen once. The sample consisted of PBMCs, taken before TCRalphabeta/CD19-depleted stem cell transplant. The receptors were gathered from a child younger than two with acute myeloid leukemia, due to receive a stem cell transplant.

This clonotype was picked up many times. V and J are TRBV10-3 and TRBJ1-1, with D hard to call. There are 14 residues in the CDR3. Per germline, CDR1 ENHRY and CDR2 SYGVKD. V dropped 3 bases and J dropped 3 bases, with 11 bases sitting between them. The CDR3 loop reads CAISEGWEDTEAFF. CDR3 coding DNA: TGTGCCATCAGTGAAGGGTGGGAAGACACTGAAGCTTTCTTT.

This clonotype was found many times. The chain employs TRBV12-3 or TRBV12-4 and TRBJ2-7, with a weak D call TRBD2 (5 bases). The ends were cut back, 0 bases at V and 4 bases at J, with 10 bases in the middle. The CDR3 extends over 14 amino acids. DNA for the CDR3: TGTGCCAGCAGTTTAGCCGGGGTCGAGTACGAGCAGTACTTC. Its translation is CASSLAGVEYEQYF.

In regard to this clonotype: Just one base apart from a much larger clone, this may be a read error. The chain uses TRBV12-3 or TRBV12-4 and TRBJ2-1; D uncertain. CDR3 length equals 14 residues. This CDR3 reads CASSLLRPNNGQFF. CDR3 DNA: TGTGCCAGCAGTTTATTACGACCAAACAATGGGCAGTTCTTC.

This clonotype was recorded many times. The chain has TRBV2 and TRBJ2-3; weak D call: TRBD2 (6 bases). Trimming shortened V by 3 bases and J by 2 bases, and 15 bases separated the two germline ends. This CDR3 has 16 amino acids. The germline CDR1 and CDR2 sequences are SNHLY and FYNNEI. CDR3 coding DNA: TGTGCCAGCAGTGACCGGGAGTCGGGATTCACAGATACGCAGTATTTT. Its translation is CASSDRESGFTDTQYF.

This clonotype was recorded at least ten times. This chain links TRBV7-9 with TRBJ2-1; 7 nucleotides agree with TRBD2. Per the germline V gene, CDR1 is SEHNR and CDR2 is FQNEAQ (reference sequence). V dropped 5 bases and J dropped 5; count of bases not matched to a gene: 6. The CDR3 covers 14 residues. The CDR3 DNA reads TGTGCCAGCAGCAGTAGCCGGGGGGACAATGAGCAGTTCTTC. This translates into CASSSSRGDNEQFF.

This clonotype has at least ten counts. The gene calls are TRBV12-3 or TRBV12-4 and TRBJ1-2; a possible D gene is TRBD1 (5 bases). Deletions cut 0 bases from V and 8 bases from J, with 10 bases between. The CDR3 is made up of 13 amino acids. CDR3 residues: CASSLASGGGYTF. For the CDR3, the DNA is TGTGCCAGCAGTTTAGCATCCGGGGGGGGCTACACCTTC.

This clonotype was counted many times. The V and J genes are TRBV5-1 and TRBJ2-7; 7 bases agree with TRBD2. CDR3 size: 16 residues. Germline CDR1 is SGHRS and CDR2 is YFSETQ. With V trimmed by 3 bases and J by 3 bases, 12 bases remained unmatched. The CDR3 loop reads CASSSEAGVANYEQYF. Written as DNA, the CDR3 is TGCGCCAGCAGCTCGGAGGCGGGGGTGGCGAACTACGAGCAGTACTTC.

This clonotype was seen many times. The rearrangement joins TRBV24-1 to TRBJ2-3, with 10 bases matching TRBD2. The CDR3 contains 16 residues. J lost 3 bases, V lost 4 bases, and 6 bases had no gene match. Germline loops: CDR1 KGHDR, CDR2 SFDVKD. The CDR3 DNA sequence: TGTGCCACCAGTGACCGCCTTAGCGGGAGGACAGATACGCAGTATTTT. It is translated as CATSDRLSGRTDTQYF.

This clonotype was detected ten times or more. This rearrangement joins TRBV7-2 to TRBJ2-7, with a tentative D call TRBD1 (6 bases). CDR1 and CDR2 (germline): SGHTA, FQGNSA. The CDR3 has 14 amino acids. V lost 3 bases, J lost 2 bases, and 11 bases lay in between. The CDR3 nucleotides read TGTGCCAGCAGCTTTGAACAGGGCGCCTACGAGCAGTACTTC. Amino acids: CASSFEQGAYEQYF.